This is a list of T cell receptor beta chains from one sample in a study of T cells in Graves' hyperthyroidism and ophthalmopathy. One entry per CDR3 protein results from TCRdb running MiXCR on the multiplex PCR reads. Seen here are around 580,000 distinct CDR3 sequences, 16% observed once, and the top ten hold 15% to 20%. Sequenced sample: blood. The receptors shown here come from a woman aged 18-29 years with Graves' hyperthyroidism. CDR3s include the opening cysteine and the closing phenylalanine or tryptophan. A D gene is named only where the DNA matches it firmly. A clone size is listed for some rows: how often the clone was seen (once, few, many), or a class if it is expanded.

J: TRBJ2-1; size: many; D: .; V: TRBV6-2/TRBV6-3; DNA: TGTGCCAGCAGCCGGGGCACAGACCGATCCTACAATGAGCAGTTCTTC; CDR3: CASSRGTDRSYNEQFF
J: TRBJ2-2; size: .; D: .; V: TRBV25-1; DNA: TGTGCCAGCTCCGAGGGGGGTGAAACCGGGGAGCTGTTTTTT; CDR3: CASSEGGETGELFF
J: TRBJ2-1; size: many; D: TRBD2; V: TRBV11-3; DNA: TGTGCCAGCAGCTCGGGACTAGCGGGACGCAATGAGCAGTTCTTC; CDR3: CASSSGLAGRNEQFF
J: TRBJ2-2; size: .; D: .; V: TRBV11-2; DNA: TGTGCCAGCAGCTTAGACGGAGGGCAGGGCTACACCGGGGAGCTGTTTTTT; CDR3: CASSLDGGQGYTGELFF
J: TRBJ2-3; size: .; D: TRBD2; V: TRBV4-1; DNA: TGCGCCAGCAGCCAAGCTCCCCTACTAGCGGCCACAGATACGCAGTATTTT; CDR3: CASSQAPLLAATDTQYF
J: TRBJ2-2; size: .; D: .; V: TRBV29-1; DNA: TGCAGCGTCCTGACAGGGAGGACCGGGGAGCTGTTTTTT; CDR3: CSVLTGRTGELFF
J: TRBJ2-5; size: few; D: .; V: TRBV20-1; DNA: TGCAGTGCTAGACGACAGGCCGGACCCCAGTACTTC; CDR3: CSARRQAGPQYF
J: TRBJ2-1; size: many; D: .; V: TRBV15; DNA: TGTGCCACCAGCAGGCACGGGACGGAGCAGTTCTTC; CDR3: CATSRHGTEQFF
J: TRBJ2-1; size: many; D: TRBD2; V: TRBV5-1; DNA: TGCGCCAGCAGCTTGGTTCTAGCGGGATCCTACAATGAGCAGTTCTTC; CDR3: CASSLVLAGSYNEQFF
J: TRBJ2-7; size: many; D: .; V: TRBV12-3/TRBV12-4; DNA: TGTGCCAGCAGCTTAGTGGGCGAGCAGTACTTC; CDR3: CASSLVGEQYF
J: TRBJ2-7; size: many; D: .; V: TRBV28; DNA: TGTGCCAGCAGTCTCGGCTACAGGGCCCCCGAGCAGTACTTC; CDR3: CASSLGYRAPEQYF
J: TRBJ1-1; size: .; D: .; V: TRBV10-3; DNA: TGTGCCATCAGTGAGTTCTCGGGGGGCGCCCCAGAGGCTTTCTTT; CDR3: CAISEFSGGAPEAFF
J: TRBJ1-1; size: .; D: .; V: TRBV7-2; DNA: TGTGCCAGCAGCTTAGCGGGGGGCCGTCAGGCTGAAGCTTTCTTT; CDR3: CASSLAGGRQAEAFF
J: TRBJ1-2; size: .; D: .; V: TRBV15; DNA: TGTGCCACCAGCAGAGATAGGGCCCAGGGTAGCGGCTACACCTTC; CDR3: CATSRDRAQGSGYTF
J: TRBJ1-1; size: .; D: .; V: TRBV19; DNA: TGTGCCAGTCACAGCGGCGGGTCCTCACCTAAAGCTTTCTTT; CDR3: CASHSGGSSPKAFF
J: TRBJ2-5; size: .; D: .; V: TRBV7-9; DNA: TGTGTCAGCAGCTTAGCAGGGGCCCTAGAGACCCAGTACTTC; CDR3: CVSSLAGALETQYF
J: TRBJ1-5; size: many; D: .; V: TRBV6-5; DNA: TGTGCCAGCAGTTACTCTGGGGTTCAGCCCCAGCATTTT; CDR3: CASSYSGVQPQHF
J: TRBJ2-5; size: few; D: .; V: TRBV7-9; DNA: TGTGCCAGCAGCTTACATGGGATACAAGAGACCCAGTACTTC; CDR3: CASSLHGIQETQYF
J: TRBJ2-7; size: .; D: TRBD2; V: TRBV18; DNA: TGTGCCAGCTCACCGCAAGCTGCTAGCGGGGGCCTTACCTACGAGCAGTACTTC; CDR3: CASSPQAASGGLTYEQYF
J: TRBJ2-5; size: .; D: TRBD1; V: TRBV24-1; DNA: TGTGCCACCAGTGATATAAGGACAGGGGAGGGAGAGACCCAGTACTTC; CDR3: CATSDIRTGEGETQYF
J: TRBJ1-1; size: few; D: .; V: TRBV29-1; DNA: TGCAGCGTTGAATCCCCAGGGTCATCTTTCACTGAAGCTTTCTTT; CDR3: CSVESPGSSFTEAFF
J: TRBJ1-6; size: few; D: TRBD1; V: TRBV24-1; DNA: TGTGCCACCCCAAGACAGGGCTGCTACAATTCACCCCTCCACTTT; CDR3: CATPRQGCYNSPLHF
J: TRBJ2-5; size: few; D: .; V: TRBV14; DNA: TGTGCCAGCAGCCAACAGGGGCGGGAGACCCAGTACTTC; CDR3: CASSQQGRETQYF
J: TRBJ2-1; size: many; D: .; V: TRBV30; DNA: TGTGCCTGGACCTCAAACAATGAGCAGTTCTTC; CDR3: CAWTSNNEQFF
J: TRBJ2-7; size: many; D: TRBD1; V: TRBV28; DNA: TGTGCCAGCAGTCCAGACAGGGCCCACCGCGAGCAGTACTTC; CDR3: CASSPDRAHREQYF
J: TRBJ2-7; size: many; D: .; V: TRBV5-6; DNA: TGTGCCAGCAGCTTGGACGACGGCTCCTACGAGCAGTACTTC; CDR3: CASSLDDGSYEQYF
J: TRBJ2-3; size: few; D: TRBD1; V: TRBV20-1; DNA: TGCAGTGCCAAGGGACAGGGGAGCACAGATACGCAGTATTTT; CDR3: CSAKGQGSTDTQYF
J: TRBJ1-5; size: .; D: .; V: TRBV19; DNA: TGTGCCAGTAGTATAGACCCACTTGACAGGCGGCCCCAGCATTTT; CDR3: CASSIDPLDRRPQHF
J: TRBJ1-6; size: many; D: .; V: TRBV3-1; DNA: TGTGCCAGCAGCCAACATTCAGCACCCCTCCACTTT; CDR3: CASSQHSAPLHF
J: TRBJ2-7; size: .; D: .; V: TRBV19; DNA: TGTGCCAGTAGCCCAGGATACTACGAGCAGTACTTC; CDR3: CASSPGYYEQYF
J: TRBJ1-3; size: .; D: .; V: TRBV18; DNA: TGTGCCAGCTCACCGAGGGACGGCCTCTCTGGAAACACCATATATTTT; CDR3: CASSPRDGLSGNTIYF
J: TRBJ1-2; size: few; D: TRBD1; V: TRBV24-1; DNA: TGTGCCACCAGTGATCCGCAGGGGGCGAGCGGCTACACCTTC; CDR3: CATSDPQGASGYTF
J: TRBJ2-7; size: few; D: .; V: TRBV29-1; DNA: TGCAGCGTTGCAACCTCGGGTATGAACGAGCAGTACTTC; CDR3: CSVATSGMNEQYF
J: TRBJ2-1; size: few; D: .; V: TRBV5-1; DNA: TGCGCCAGCAGCTTGGAGGGGACACGGGGGGCTGGCAATGAGCAGTTCTTC; CDR3: CASSLEGTRGAGNEQFF
J: TRBJ1-1; size: many; D: .; V: TRBV27; DNA: TGTGCCAGCAGTTTATCGATCATTTGGGGGAATACTGAAGCTTTCTTT; CDR3: CASSLSIIWGNTEAFF
J: TRBJ2-1; size: few; D: TRBD2; V: TRBV18; DNA: TGTGCCAGCTCACCAAGCAAAGCGGGACTAGCGGGGAATGAGCAGTTCTTC; CDR3: CASSPSKAGLAGNEQFF
J: TRBJ1-4; size: once; D: .; V: TRBV12-5; DNA: TGTGCTAGTGGTTTCAACCGGGGCGGTCCAAATGAAAAACTGTTTTTT; CDR3: CASGFNRGGPNEKLFF
J: TRBJ2-7; size: many; D: .; V: TRBV6-1; DNA: TGTGCCAGCAGTCTACAGATGACCTACGAGCAGTACTTC; CDR3: CASSLQMTYEQYF
J: TRBJ1-1; size: once; D: .; V: TRBV11-2; DNA: TGTGCCAGCAGCTCATCCGGGACGCGTAGAGCTTTCTTT; CDR3: CASSSSGTRRAFF
J: TRBJ1-2; size: .; D: .; V: TRBV5-6; DNA: TGTGCCAGCAGCTTGACTGGAACCCCCTACACCTTC; CDR3: CASSLTGTPYTF
J: TRBJ1-2; size: .; D: .; V: TRBV20-1; DNA: TGCAGTGCTAGAGTAGAGGGCCAAGGCTACACCTTC; CDR3: CSARVEGQGYTF
J: TRBJ2-7; size: many; D: .; V: TRBV20-1; DNA: TGCAGTGCTAGAGATACGGGGGCCCCTAGAGAGCAGTACTTC; CDR3: CSARDTGAPREQYF
J: TRBJ2-3; size: many; D: TRBD2; V: TRBV7-9; DNA: TGTGCCAGCAGCTTAGGGGGACTAGGTTCTTCATCGGTAGATACGCAGTATTTT; CDR3: CASSLGGLGSSSVDTQYF
J: TRBJ1-2; size: few; D: .; V: TRBV6-2/TRBV6-3; DNA: TGTGCCAGCAACCGAGAAGATAACTATGGCTACACCTTC; CDR3: CASNREDNYGYTF
J: TRBJ2-1; size: many; D: .; V: TRBV13; DNA: TGTGCCAGCAGCCCTGTGAGGGGCCATGAGCAGTTCTTC; CDR3: CASSPVRGHEQFF
J: TRBJ2-7; size: many; D: TRBD2; V: TRBV11-2; DNA: TGTGCCAGCAGCTTAGGATCCGTAGCGGGAGTGCAGTACTTC; CDR3: CASSLGSVAGVQYF
J: TRBJ1-1; size: few; D: TRBD1; V: TRBV20-1; DNA: TGCAGTGCTAGAGGGACAGGGGGAACTGAAGCTTTCTTT; CDR3: CSARGTGGTEAFF
J: TRBJ2-7; size: many; D: .; V: TRBV14; DNA: TGTGCCAGCAGCCAAGACACCTACGAGCAGTACTTC; CDR3: CASSQDTYEQYF
J: TRBJ2-1; size: many; D: TRBD2; V: TRBV14; DNA: TGTGCCAGCAGCCAAGTCGGTAGCGGGGGGGCGAGAGAGCAGTTCTTC; CDR3: CASSQVGSGGAREQFF
J: TRBJ2-4; size: .; D: .; V: TRBV5-1; DNA: TGCGCCAGCAGCTTGGGAAGGACAGAGTATTTAGCCAAAAACATTCAGTACTTC; CDR3: CASSLGRTEYLAKNIQYF
J: TRBJ1-1; size: .; D: .; V: TRBV5-1; DNA: TGCGCCAGCAGCACGATGGGGAGGGGGTCGGGATCGGAGGCTTTCTTT; CDR3: CASSTMGRGSGSEAFF
J: TRBJ2-2; size: many; D: .; V: TRBV11-2; DNA: TGTGCCAGCAGCTTGCGTTTGATTATCACCGGGGAGCTGTTTTTT; CDR3: CASSLRLIITGELFF
J: TRBJ2-1; size: few; D: TRBD2; V: TRBV6-4; DNA: TGTGCCAGTAAAGCGGGAGCGGGCTATGAGCAGTTCTTC; CDR3: CASKAGAGYEQFF
J: TRBJ1-2; size: few; D: .; V: TRBV30; DNA: TGTGCCTCCCCGTTGCAGGGCGGTTATGGCTACACCTTC; CDR3: CASPLQGGYGYTF
J: TRBJ1-1; size: few; D: .; V: TRBV13; DNA: TGTGCCAGCAGCTTTGGGACAATGAACACTGAAGCTTTCTTT; CDR3: CASSFGTMNTEAFF
J: TRBJ2-3; size: many; D: TRBD1; V: TRBV6-1; DNA: TGTGCCAGCAGACCGGGGACAGTCGCAGATACGCAGTATTTT; CDR3: CASRPGTVADTQYF
J: TRBJ2-5; size: .; D: .; V: TRBV18; DNA: TGTGCCAGCTCACCACCACGGACAGCCGTCCAAGAGACCCAGTACTTC; CDR3: CASSPPRTAVQETQYF